Only a few counts were recorded for the clone carrying this TCR beta chain. Antigen unknown. The PCR used 60 Vbeta and 13 Jbeta primers. The assay was immunoSEQ multiplex PCR, and TCRdb's table has in-frame clones only and misses some. The sample shows around 130,000 clones, 75% of them seen only once. The source of the sample is a study of cytomegalovirus exposure and HLA in healthy donors. Turning to the study itself: Genotyping of some 400 donors showed that around 81% belonged to the Caucasian-associated ancestry cluster. Regarding the study as a whole: Associated with HLA alleles at 0.05 false discovery rate in a later analysis were around 17,000 TCR beta sequences.

The length of the CDR3 is 14 residues. With 0 bases removed from V and 5 bases from J, the gap between germline ends came to 11 bases. Germline V gives CDR1 SGHRS, CDR2 YFSETQ. All donors participated as healthy donors of bone marrow. V usage is TRBV5-1 and J usage is TRBJ1-2; D perhaps matches TRBD1 (6 bases). Material for sequencing was PBMCs. The receptor comes from a woman in her thirties or forties in good health and CMV-seropositive. CDR3 DNA sequence: TGCGCCAGCAGCTTGGAGACAGGCGTTTATGGCTACACCTTC. This gives the protein CASSLETGVYGYTF.